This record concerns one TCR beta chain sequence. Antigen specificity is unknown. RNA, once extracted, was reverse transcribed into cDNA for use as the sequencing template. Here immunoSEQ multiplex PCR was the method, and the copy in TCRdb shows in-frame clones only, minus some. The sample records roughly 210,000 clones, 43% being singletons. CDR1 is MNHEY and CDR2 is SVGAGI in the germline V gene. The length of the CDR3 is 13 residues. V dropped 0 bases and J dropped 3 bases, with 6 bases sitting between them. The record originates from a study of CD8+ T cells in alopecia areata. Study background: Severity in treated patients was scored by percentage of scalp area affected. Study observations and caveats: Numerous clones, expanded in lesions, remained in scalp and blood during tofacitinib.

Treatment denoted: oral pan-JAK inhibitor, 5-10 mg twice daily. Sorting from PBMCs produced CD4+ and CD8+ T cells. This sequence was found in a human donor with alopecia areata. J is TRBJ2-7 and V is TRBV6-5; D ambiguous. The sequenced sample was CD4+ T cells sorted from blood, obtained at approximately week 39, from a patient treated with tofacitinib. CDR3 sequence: CASSYSGLYEQYF. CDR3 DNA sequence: TGTGCCAGCAGTTACTCCGGGCTCTACGAGCAGTACTTC.